Shown below are 29 T cell receptor beta chains from a single sample sequenced in a study of OX40 agonist ivuxolimab in advanced cancers. Using immunoSEQ multiplex PCR, the repertoire was profiled, and TCRdb retains in-frame clones only, with some absent. Of roughly 7,000 clones in the sample, just under 70% were seen once. This sample comprised CD4+ or CD8+ T cells sorted from blood, obtained in a trial of the OX40 agonist ivuxolimab. The receptors here all came from an adult with an advanced solid tumor such as melanoma, head and neck, liver or kidney cancer.

This chain uses TRBV7-8 with TRBJ2-2; D remains unclear. Germline values: CDR1 SGHVS, CDR2 FQNEAQ. The germline V and J ends were trimmed by 1 base and 0 bases, with 9 bases remaining between them. The CDR3 runs 16 residues. The CDR3 here is CASSLEGFANTGELFF. For the CDR3, the DNA is TGTGCCAGCAGCTTAGAAGGCTTCGCGAACACCGGGGAGCTGTTTTTT. The full variable domain, rest sourced from reference TRBV7-8 and TRBJ2-2, is GAGVSQSPRYKVAKRGQDVALRCDPISGHVSLFWYQQALGQGPEFLTYFQNEAQLDKSGLPSDRFFAERPEGSVSTLKIQRTQQEDSAVYLCASSLEGFANTGELFFGEGSRLTVL.

The chain recombines TRBV9 with TRBJ2-3; D may be TRBD1 or TRBD2 (5 bases each). V lost 1 base, J lost 6 bases, and 12 bases lay in between. CDR1 SGDLS and CDR2 YYNGEE come from the germline V gene. CDR3 length equals 14 residues. The CDR3 reads CASSVLRGLDTQYF. CDR3 nucleotides: TGTGCCAGCAGCGTATTGAGGGGCTTGGATACGCAGTATTTT.

V gene TRBV6-5 combines with J gene TRBJ1-2; the D is unclear. The length of the CDR3 is 12 residues. With 0 bases removed from V and 6 bases from J, the gap between germline ends came to 5 bases. From germline, CDR1 is MNHEY and CDR2 SVGAGI. The chain's CDR3 is CASSYSGNGYTF. CDR3 DNA: TGTGCCAGCAGTTACTCGGGAAATGGCTACACCTTC.

This chain links TRBV5-8 with TRBJ2-7; no clear D. CDR3 size: 12 residues. CDR1 SGHTS and CDR2 YDEGEE come from the germline V gene. V was pared by 4 bases and J by 2 bases, with 7 bases between. The CDR3 is CASSPWTYEQYF. DNA for the CDR3: TGTGCCAGCAGCCCTTGGACCTACGAGCAGTACTTC.

This rearrangement joins TRBV6-1 to TRBJ1-5; TRBD1 might be the D (5 bases). V dropped 0 bases and J dropped 0 bases, with 12 bases sitting between them. CDR1 is MNHNS and CDR2 is SASEGT in the germline V gene. CDR3 length equals 17 residues. CDR3 bases: TGTGCCAGCAGTGAAGCGTTTAGGGGTATTAGCAATCAGCCCCAGCATTTT. This sequence encodes CASSEAFRGISNQPQHF.

This sequence joins TRBV7-9 and TRBJ2-2; D is perhaps TRBD2 (6 bases). From germline, CDR1 is SEHNR and CDR2 FQNEAQ (reference sequence). This CDR3 has 15 residues. With 4 bases removed from V and 7 bases from J, the gap between germline ends came to 16 bases. CDR3 nucleotide sequence: TGTGCCAGCAGCTCTCCGGGCCCCGGGGGCGGGGAGCTGTTTTTT. Encoded protein: CASSSPGPGGGELFF.

V is TRBV6-5 and J is TRBJ2-3; D may be TRBD2 (5 bases). Germline CDR1 MNHEY, CDR2 SVGAGI. The V end lost 5 bases, the J end lost 2 bases, and 14 bases lay between the germline ends. This CDR3 contains 15 residues. The CDR3 DNA reads as TGTGCCAGCAGTAAGAGCGGATTTTACACAGATACGCAGTATTTT. Its protein is CASSKSGFYTDTQYF.

The J gene is TRBJ2-2, the V gene TRBV9, with D perhaps TRBD2 (6 bases). This CDR3 has 13 amino acids. V lost 3 bases and J lost 6, with 9 bases in between. Germline lookup yields CDR1 SGDLS and CDR2 YYNGEE. The CDR3 bases are TGTGCCAGCAGCGCCAGGGACTCCGGGGAGCTGTTTTTT. Encoded protein: CASSARDSGELFF.

The V gene is TRBV29-1, the J gene TRBJ2-1; TRBD1 agrees at 7 bases. The length of the CDR3 is 13 residues. Germline V gene sequence: CDR1 SQVTM, CDR2 ANQGSEA. V shed 3 bases, J shed 6 bases, and the junction held 5 bases outside the gene matches. The CDR3 coding sequence is TGCAGCGTTGACAGGGGGTTGTCCAATGAGCAGTTCTTC. It specifies CSVDRGLSNEQFF.

The chain has TRBV11-2 and TRBJ1-4; D gene uncertain. Trimming left V 2 bases short and J 5 bases short, with 12 bases between. The CDR3 spans 15 residues. Germline values: CDR1 SGHAT, CDR2 FQNNGV. The CDR3 bases are TGTGCCAGCAGCTTATCCTACAGTAAGAATGAAAAACTGTTTTTT. Amino acid sequence: CASSLSYSKNEKLFF.

The chain uses TRBV6-4 and TRBJ2-3; possible D gene TRBD1, 6 bases. This CDR3 has 15 amino acids. Germline CDR1 is MRHNA and CDR2 is SNTAGT. Trimming left V 0 bases short and J 4 bases short, with 11 bases between. DNA of the CDR3: TGTGCCAGCAGTGACTCGAATCAGGGGTCAGATACGCAGTATTTT. This translates into CASSDSNQGSDTQYF.

Details on this clone: The conserved final phenylalanine or tryptophan is absent from the CDR3, which likely points to a read error. The DNA is omitted, as the CDR3 cannot be located on it reliably, and the CDR3 follows TCRdb's listing. The V and J genes are TRBV6-5 and TRBJ1-2. Germline CDR1 and CDR2: MNHEY and SVGAGI. Ends included, the CDR3 has 11 residues. This CDR3 is CASGFFGLEIN.

CDR3 region: CASSSSQDRGLEDGYTF. CDR3 bases: TGCGCCAGCAGCTCCTCCCAGGACAGGGGACTTGAGGATGGCTACACCTTC. The chain has TRBV5-1 and TRBJ1-2; TRBD1 aligns across 9 bases. V lost 3 bases and J lost 6; bases outside the gene matches: 15. CDR1 SGHRS and CDR2 YFSETQ come from the germline V gene. The CDR3 runs to 17 residues. Together with reference TRBV5-1 and TRBJ1-2, the CDR3 gives the full variable domain: KAGVTQTPRYLIKTRGQQVTLSCSPISGHRSVSWYQQTPGQGLQFLFEYFSETQRNKGNFPGRFSGRQFSNSRSEMNVSTLELGDSALYLCASSSSQDRGLEDGYTFGSGTRLTVV.

The V and J genes are TRBV27 and TRBJ2-7, with D unresolved. V lost 6 bases, J lost 2 bases, and 5 bases lay in between. The germline V gene has CDR1 MNHEY and CDR2 SMNVEV (reference sequence). The CDR3 consists of 11 residues. This CDR3 is CASSSPYEQYF. In nucleotides, the CDR3 is TGTGCCAGCAGCTCCCCCTACGAGCAGTACTTC.

On this clone itself: The identical CDR3 is also encoded by other nucleotide sequences in the sample. This chain joins TRBV9 and TRBJ1-3, with D possibly being TRBD1 (5 bases). V was cut by 1 base and J by 2 bases, with 7 bases left in between. CDR3 size: 14 residues. CDR1 and CDR2 (germline): SGDLS, YYNGEE. Here the CDR3 reads CASSVQGTGNTIYF. DNA of the CDR3: TGTGCCAGCAGCGTACAGGGTACTGGAAACACCATATATTTT. Together with reference TRBV9 and TRBJ1-3, the CDR3 gives the full variable domain: DSGVTQTPKHLITATGQRVTLRCSPRSGDLSVYWYQQSLDQGLQFLIQYYNGEERAKGNILERFSAQQFPDLHSELNLSSLELGDSALYFCASSVQGTGNTIYFGEGSWLTVV.

The rearrangement links TRBV6-1 to TRBJ2-7; 13 nucleotides align to TRBD2. There are 15 residues in the CDR3. The trim removed 5 bases at V and 0 bases at J, leaving 1 base unmatched. Germline V gene sequence: CDR1 MNHNS, CDR2 SASEGT. CDR3 sequence reads: CASSWTSGSSYEQYF. In DNA form, the CDR3 reads TGTGCCAGCAGTTGGACTAGCGGGAGCTCCTACGAGCAGTACTTC.

This chain uses TRBV28 with TRBJ1-1, with TRBD1 as a possible D gene (6 bases). The CDR3 is 17 amino acids. Looked up from germline, CDR1 is MDHEN and CDR2 is SYDVKM. V lost 5 bases to trimming and J lost 1 base, with 20 bases between them. The CDR3 loop reads CASSPFGGGRENTEAFF. The CDR3 bases are TGTGCCAGCAGTCCCTTTGGGGGCGGAAGGGAGAACACTGAAGCTTTCTTT.

The chain carries TRBV11-2 and TRBJ2-7; D is uncertain. The CDR3 length is 14 residues. V was shortened by 3 bases and J by 2 bases, with 11 bases between the two germline ends. Germline values: CDR1 SGHAT, CDR2 FQNNGV. The CDR3 nucleotides read TGTGCCAGCAGCTTCAGCAGTCTAGCCTACGAGCAGTACTTC. Translating it yields CASSFSSLAYEQYF. Variable domain in full (rest from reference TRBV11-2 and TRBJ2-7): EAGVAQSPRYKIIEKRQSVAFWCNPISGHATLYWYQQILGQGPKLLIQFQNNGVVDDSQLPKDRFSAERLKGVDSTLKIQPAKLEDSAVYLCASSFSSLAYEQYFGPGTRLTVT.

In the case of this clone: A much larger clone lies a single base off, so this may be a read error. Additional DNA sequences in this sample encode the identical CDR3. The chain carries TRBV19 and TRBJ1-5, with 9 positions matching TRBD1. With 3 bases clipped from V and 5 bases from J, the junction kept 2 bases outside the gene matches. This CDR3 comprises 14 residues. Germline V gene sequence: CDR1 LNHDA, CDR2 SQIVND (reference sequence). CDR3 in amino acids: CASSIWTGDQPQHF. In nucleotides, the CDR3 is TGTGCCAGTAGTATTTGGACAGGGGATCAGCCCCAGCATTTT.

This clone was detected only once. The CDR3 nucleotides read TGTGCCAGCACCAAGGACAGCCAAGAGACCCAGTACTTC. This codes for CASTKDSQETQYF. The V and J genes are TRBV5-8 and TRBJ2-5, with D possibly TRBD1 on 6 matching bases. The CDR3 runs 13 residues. The ends were cut back, 6 bases at V and 1 base at J, with 10 bases in the middle. The germline V gene has CDR1 SGHTS and CDR2 YDEGEE. Full variable domain (remainder filled in from reference TRBV5-8 and TRBJ2-5): EAGVTQSPTHLIKTRGQQATLRCSPISGHTSVYWYQQALGLGLQFLLWYDEGEERNRGNFPPRFSGRQFPNYSSELNVNALELEDSALYLCASTKDSQETQYFGPGTRLLVL.

The genes are TRBV7-3 and TRBJ1-3, with D possibly TRBD1 on 5 matching bases. The CDR3 spans 16 residues. V lost 2 bases, J lost 0 bases, and 11 bases lay in between. CDR1 SGHTA and CDR2 FQGTGA come from the germline V gene. The CDR3 nucleotides read TGTGCCAGCAGCTTAGAGACAGTCCCCTCTGGAAACACCATATATTTT. Its translation: CASSLETVPSGNTIYF.

This clone has more than one count but fewer than ten. V usage is TRBV6-4 and J usage is TRBJ2-3; 11 positions agree with TRBD2. Germline CDR1 and CDR2: MRHNA and SNTAGT. V dropped 6 bases and J dropped 4; count of bases not matched to a gene: 6. The CDR3 is 15 amino acids. The CDR3 DNA follows: TGTGCCAGCAGCCTCGGGACTAGCGGTCCAGATACGCAGTATTTT. Amino acids: CASSLGTSGPDTQYF.

The chain couples TRBV5-1 to TRBJ2-1, with 12 bases aligning to TRBD2. Germline loops: CDR1 SGHRS, CDR2 YFSETQ. The J segment lost 2 bases and the V segment lost 4 bases, leaving 13 bases of the junction unmatched. CDR3 length: 19 amino acids. The CDR3, as DNA: TGCGCCAGCAGCACCCCCGAGACTAGCGGGAGTGTCGCCTACAATGAGCAGTTCTTC. It specifies CASSTPETSGSVAYNEQFF.

The chain uses TRBV21-1 and TRBJ1-5; the table's TRBD1 call for D was not verified on the DNA. TRBV21-1 is annotated as a pseudogene. The CDR3 totals 16 residues. The CDR3 reads CASSNRVIIPFQPQHF. DNA of the CDR3: TGTGCCAGCAGCAACAGGGTTATCATTCCTTTCCAGCCCCAGCATTTT.

The V and J genes are TRBV7-6 and TRBJ2-3; perhaps D is TRBD1 or TRBD2 (5 bases each). Trimming took off 2 bases at V and 3 bases at J, with 9 bases between the two ends. The CDR3 spans 14 residues. Germline CDR1 SGHVS, CDR2 FNYEAQ. The CDR3 reads CASSLSGGTDTQYF. CDR3 nucleotide sequence: TGTGCCAGCAGCTTAAGTGGGGGAACAGATACGCAGTATTTT.

This chain joins TRBV19 and TRBJ2-1, with 7 bases that match TRBD1. The CDR3 is made up of 12 amino acids. V dropped 2 bases and J dropped 10; count of bases not matched to a gene: 2. Germline loops: CDR1 LNHDA, CDR2 SQIVND (reference sequence). As DNA, the CDR3 is TGTGCCAGTAGTATAAGGGACAGCGAGCAGTTCTTC. It encodes CASSIRDSEQFF.

The V and J genes are TRBV4-1 and TRBJ1-1; no reliable D call. This CDR3 comprises 12 residues. Trimming took off 1 base at V and 5 bases at J, with 5 bases between the two ends. CDR1 and CDR2 (germline): MGHRA, YSYEKL. The CDR3 nucleotides are TGCGCCAGCAGCCAAGGGGAAACTGAAGCTTTCTTT. It specifies CASSQGETEAFF.

The sample holds one count of this clone. The rearrangement uses TRBV7-8 and TRBJ2-1; 13 bases are shared with TRBD2. Germline V gene lookup returns CDR1 SGHVS and CDR2 FQNEAQ. The CDR3 is 13 residues long. The V segment lost 3 bases and the J segment 13 bases; nucleotides outside the gene matches: 3. The CDR3 region has the DNA TGTGCCAGCAGCTTGACTAGCGGGGGGTTACAGTTCTTC. Protein: CASSLTSGGLQFF.

The rearrangement links TRBV21-1 to TRBJ1-4. TRBV21-1 is noted as a pseudogene. The CDR3 sequence is 16 residues long. The CDR3 sequence is CASSKGFSGPGRRVFF. The CDR3 DNA is TGTGCCAGCAGCAAAGGTTTCTCGGGCCCGGGGAGAAGAGTGTTTTTT.